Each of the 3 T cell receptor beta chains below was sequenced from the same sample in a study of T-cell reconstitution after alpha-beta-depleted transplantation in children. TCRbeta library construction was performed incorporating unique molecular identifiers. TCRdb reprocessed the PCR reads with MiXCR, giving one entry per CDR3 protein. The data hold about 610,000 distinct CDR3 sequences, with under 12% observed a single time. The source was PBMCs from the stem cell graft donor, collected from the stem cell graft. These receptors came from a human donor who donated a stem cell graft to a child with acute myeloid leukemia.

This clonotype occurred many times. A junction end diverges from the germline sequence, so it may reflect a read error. The CDR3 spells CASTLGLGDYEQYF. The CDR3 DNA is TGCGCCAGCACCTTGGGCCTTGGGGACTACGAGCAGTACTTC. The rearrangement links TRBV5-1 to TRBJ2-7; D gene uncertain. Germline-derived CDR1 and CDR2 are SGHRS and YFSETQ. CDR3 size: 14 residues.

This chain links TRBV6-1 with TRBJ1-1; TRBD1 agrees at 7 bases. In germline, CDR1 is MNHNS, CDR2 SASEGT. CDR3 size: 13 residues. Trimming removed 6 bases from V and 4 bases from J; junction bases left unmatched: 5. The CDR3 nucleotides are TGTGCCAGCAGAAACAGGGGATTCACTGAAGCTTTCTTT. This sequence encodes CASRNRGFTEAFF.

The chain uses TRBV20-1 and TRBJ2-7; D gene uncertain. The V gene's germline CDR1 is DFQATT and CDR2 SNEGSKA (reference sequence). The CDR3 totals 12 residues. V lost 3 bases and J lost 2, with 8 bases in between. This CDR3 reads CSASEQTYEQYF. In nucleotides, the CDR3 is TGCAGTGCTAGTGAGCAGACCTACGAGCAGTACTTC.